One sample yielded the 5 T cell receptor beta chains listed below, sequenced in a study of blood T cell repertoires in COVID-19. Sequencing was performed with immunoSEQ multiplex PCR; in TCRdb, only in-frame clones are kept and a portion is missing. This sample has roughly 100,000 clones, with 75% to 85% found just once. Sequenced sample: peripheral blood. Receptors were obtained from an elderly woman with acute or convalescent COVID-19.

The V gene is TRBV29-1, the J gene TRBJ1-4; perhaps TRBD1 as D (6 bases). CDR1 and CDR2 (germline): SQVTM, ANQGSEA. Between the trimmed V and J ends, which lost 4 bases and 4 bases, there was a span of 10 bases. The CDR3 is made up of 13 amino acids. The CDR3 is CSVAGVNNEKLFF. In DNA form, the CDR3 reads TGCAGCGTTGCAGGGGTTAATAATGAAAAACTGTTTTTT. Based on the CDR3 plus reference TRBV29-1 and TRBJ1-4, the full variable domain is SAVISQKPSRDICQRGTSLTIQCQVDSQVTMMFWYRQQPGQSLTLIATANQGSEATYESGFVIDKFPISRPNLTFSTLTVSNMSPEDSSIYLCSVAGVNNEKLFFGSGTQLSVL.

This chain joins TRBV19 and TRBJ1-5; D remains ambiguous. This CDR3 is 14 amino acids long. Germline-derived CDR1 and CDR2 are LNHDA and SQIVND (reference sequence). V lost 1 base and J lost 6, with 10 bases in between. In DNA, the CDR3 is TGTGCCAGTAGTATAGGCACAGCGGGTCAGCCCCAGCATTTT. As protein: CASSIGTAGQPQHF.

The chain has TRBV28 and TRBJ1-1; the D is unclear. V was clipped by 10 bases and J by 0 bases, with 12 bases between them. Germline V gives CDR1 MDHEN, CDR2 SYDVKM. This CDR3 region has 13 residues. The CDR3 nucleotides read TGTGCCACCATGGGCCCAGTGAACACTGAAGCTTTCTTT. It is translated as CATMGPVNTEAFF.

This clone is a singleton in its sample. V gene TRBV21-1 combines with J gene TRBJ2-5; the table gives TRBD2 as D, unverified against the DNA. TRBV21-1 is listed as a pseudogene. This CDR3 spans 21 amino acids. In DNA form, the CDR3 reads TGTGCCAGCAACGTAGGAGGAGAACACGAGGGACTAGCGGGGGATAAAGAGACCCAGTACTTC. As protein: CASNVGGEHEGLAGDKETQYF.

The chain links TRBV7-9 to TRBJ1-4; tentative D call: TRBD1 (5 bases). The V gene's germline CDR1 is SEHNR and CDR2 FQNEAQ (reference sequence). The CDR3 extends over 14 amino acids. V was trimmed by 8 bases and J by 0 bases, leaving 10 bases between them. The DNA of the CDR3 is TGTGCCAGCGCCGGGGGGACAACTAATGAAAAACTGTTTTTT. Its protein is CASAGGTTNEKLFF. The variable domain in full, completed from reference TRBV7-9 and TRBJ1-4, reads DTGVSQNPRHKITKRGQNVTFRCDPISEHNRLYWYRQTLGQGPEFLTYFQNEAQLEKSRLLSDRFSAERPKGSFSTLEIQRTEQGDSAMYLCASAGGTTNEKLFFGSGTQLSVL.